This T cell receptor (beta chain) originates from a study of shared T cell receptors in the human thymus. Generated by immunoSEQ multiplex PCR, the TCRdb table keeps only in-frame clones and is missing some. The sample lists about 540,000 clones; more than 75% were seen once. V lost 6 bases and J lost 6, with 12 bases in between. The CDR3 is 13 residues long. Per the germline V gene, CDR1 is SGHDN and CDR2 is FVKESK. These same records also appear under a second study, on human thymus T cells. That paper states: Having surgery to correct congenital heart defects, healthy Finnish infants acted as the donors. Resections removed during corrective heart surgery provided the thymus tissue used. Within thymic and blood repertoires, V and J gene usage appeared to be biased. Thymic repertoires overlap heavily among unrelated individuals, related research has reported.

Sequenced: thymocytes. The V and J genes are TRBV14 and TRBJ2-1; maybe TRBD2 (6 bases). This TCR was sampled from a boy less than two years old with a congenital heart defect. The CDR3 loop reads CASREGYRNEQFF. CDR3 bases: TGTGCCAGCAGGGAGGGCTATCGCAATGAGCAGTTCTTC.